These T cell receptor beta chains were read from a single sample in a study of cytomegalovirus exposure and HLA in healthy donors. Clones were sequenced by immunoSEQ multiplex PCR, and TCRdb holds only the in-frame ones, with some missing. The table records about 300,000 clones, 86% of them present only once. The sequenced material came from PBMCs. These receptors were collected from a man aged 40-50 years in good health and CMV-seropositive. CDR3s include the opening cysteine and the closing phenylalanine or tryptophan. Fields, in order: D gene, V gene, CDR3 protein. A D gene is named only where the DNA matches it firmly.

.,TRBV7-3,CASSSPGSYNEQFF
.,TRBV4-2,CASTPRTENTEAFF
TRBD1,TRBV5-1,CASSLLGGGETQYF
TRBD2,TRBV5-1,CASRSFAGDTGELFF
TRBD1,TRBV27,CASSLGGTVEAFF
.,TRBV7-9,CASSLGESDYGYTF
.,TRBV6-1,CASSELGQFSSHQPQHF
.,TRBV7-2,CASSAARMSTDTQYF
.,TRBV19,CASSMDDRNTEAFF
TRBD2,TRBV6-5,CASRHTSGRINEQYF
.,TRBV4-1,CASSQVQGSNQPQHF
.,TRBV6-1,CASTLSGTSYEQYF
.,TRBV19,CASKRQYYEQYF
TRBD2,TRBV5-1,CASSLARTSGNSRGYEQYF
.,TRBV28,CASSFHRATEAFF
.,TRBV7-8,CASSLHGQNTGELFF
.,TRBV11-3,CASSLSGTYNEQFF
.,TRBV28,CASRTGSHSNQPQHF
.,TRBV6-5,CASSYSRVYEQYF
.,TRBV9,CASSSDFGTQYF
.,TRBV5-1,CASSWESYNEQFF
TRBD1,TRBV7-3,CASSLLDRADTQYF
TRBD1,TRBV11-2,CASSFLVTGGFEKLFF
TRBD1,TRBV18,CASSQGQAVGGYTF
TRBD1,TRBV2,CASSDLQGPYEQYF
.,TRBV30,CAWASPGLYEQYF
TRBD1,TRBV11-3,CASSHRTGFEETQYF
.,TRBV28,CASSLAQTEAFF
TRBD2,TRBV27,CASSLRLAGPDSYNEQFF
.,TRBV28,CASSALISNQPQHF
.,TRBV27,CASSRQTPMNTEAFF
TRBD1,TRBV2,CASSEATGKDTQYF
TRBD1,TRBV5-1,CASSPGGNGNQPQHF
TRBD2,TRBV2,CASSAPRLAVGYNEQFF
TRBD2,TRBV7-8,CASSFHNGTTDTGELFF
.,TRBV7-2,CASSPTVSNTEAFF
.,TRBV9,CASSSTTRADTQYF
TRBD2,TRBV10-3,CAISEGSGGPPNEQFF
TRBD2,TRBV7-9,CASSSLAGGPGDTQYF
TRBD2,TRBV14,CASSQGKGSGRANTQYF
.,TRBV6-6,CASSYSRDFYNEQFF
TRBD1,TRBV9,CASSEGTGAYEQYF
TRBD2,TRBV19,CASSAAGGQTYEQYF
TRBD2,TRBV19,CASSSGLAGVYEQYF
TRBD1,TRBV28,CASSSTSGQFYGYTF
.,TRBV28,CASSIRGVNYGYTF
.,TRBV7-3,CASSLSGGDYGYTF
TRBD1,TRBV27,CASSFTRDRGSYTF
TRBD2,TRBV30,CAWSGAEQGGRTSGYSYNEQFF
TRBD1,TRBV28,CASSSWTGNSYEQYF
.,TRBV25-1,CASSVGANSYEQYF
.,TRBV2,CASSDGPNTEAFF
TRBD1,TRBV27,CASGDRGGSYNEQFF
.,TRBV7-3,CASSSQVGRQYF
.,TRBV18,CASSPGVSGANVLTF
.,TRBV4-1,CASSQTEQGMGETQYF
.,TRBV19,CASSWRNEQFF
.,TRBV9,CASSPGGSGRNTIYF
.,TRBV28,CASSSPKTNQPQHF
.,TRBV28,CASSLAARSYEQYF